This entry describes one T cell receptor (beta chain). The antigen remains unidentified. The data originate from a study of graft-versus-host responses after intestinal transplantation. The wider study: All recipients were given anti-thymocyte globulin induction, and tacrolimus and steroids were then administered for about three years. Overall study results and limits: Allografts of patients with graft-donor T cell macrochimerism showed high graft-versus-host to host-versus-graft clone ratios. Early HvG declines after transplant were associated with peak circulating GvH clone levels.

This CDR3 contains 14 residues. The junction had 9 bases not matched to a gene; V was cut back by 7 bases and J by 2 bases. Germline CDR1 and CDR2: SGHRS and YFSETQ. Sequenced by immunoSEQ multiplex PCR; TCRdb stores in-frame clones only, minus some. This table holds around 110,000 clones, approximately 90% found once. The sequencing here drew on unstimulated CD4+ T cells sorted from spleen or lymph node cells, taken before intestinal transplant. This TCR derives from a human donor who received an intestinal transplant. The chain joins TRBV5-1 to TRBJ2-7; 7 nucleotides line up with TRBD1. This chain's CDR3 is CASSRTGEAYEQYF. In DNA form, the CDR3 reads TGCGCCAGCTCAAGGACAGGAGAGGCCTACGAGCAGTACTTC.